The entry below describes one T cell receptor beta chain. Its antigen is unidentified. These data come from a study of blood T cells in healthy people across ages. Study-level results: Estimated diversity that came from one million T cells was considered an underestimate.

With a J-beta primer mix and a sample-barcoded 5' primer, a second PCR ran roughly 7 to 11 cycles. TCRdb re-analysed the 5' RACE reads in MiXCR, keeping a single row per CDR3 protein. The repertoire has a few hundred thousand distinct CDR3 sequences, 45% to 60% of them found once; the top ten carry under 65%. This CDR3 has 14 residues. The junction had 8 bases not matched to a gene; V was cut back by 7 bases and J by 5 bases. The V gene's germline CDR1 is DFQATT and CDR2 SNEGSKA (reference sequence). J is TRBJ2-7 and V is TRBV20-1, with 13 bases identical to TRBD2. This TCR derives from a man between 60 and 75 years old in good health. Sequenced: blood. CDR3 amino acids: CSVLKGLAGNEQYF. CDR3 DNA sequence: TGCAGTGTTCTGAAGGGACTAGCGGGGAACGAGCAGTACTTC.